This T cell receptor (beta chain) was recovered during a study of CD8 T cells in ankylosing spondylitis (dated by TCRdb to between 2016 and 2019). For the study in its entirety: The study profiled T cell receptor beta repertoires in healthy donors and ankylosing spondylitis patients to find disease-linked TCR variants. In total, the full study cohort was made up of roughly 100 healthy donors and approximately 27 ankylosing spondylitis patients. Peripheral blood samples were taken, and synovial fluid was additionally collected from ankylosing spondylitis patients.

The sequencing machine was an Illumina HiSeq 2500. Quantitative 5'-RACE with molecular barcodes was used to prepare TCR beta libraries. As for the authors' bioinformatics: To identify disease-linked TCR variants, a new computational method was used, one built on a probabilistic model of VDJ rearrangement. Using fastp at Q25 and MiXCR, TCRdb reprocessed the public reads and kept productive beta chains. For every CDR3 protein sequence, its rows merge into one entry that carries the most common genes and DNA. The V and J calls come from TCRdb's annotation, not from the publication. The sample yields approximately 150,000 distinct CDR3 sequences; around 43% were counted once. The top ten hold around 15% of the sample. Ends trimmed: V by 1 base, J by 2 bases; bases unmatched to a gene: 5. The CDR3 holds 16 amino acids from the cysteine to the phenylalanine. The retained sequence is limited to the CDR3, 48 bases, with the frame set at the first base. In the germline V gene (reference sequence), CDR1 corresponds to LGHDT and CDR2 to YNNKEL.

There are many counts of this clonotype. Its antigen remains unidentified. Base qualities are missing; no much larger clone stands one base away. Points the paper makes about the study in general: The disease-linked clones had a CD8+ phenotype and were found at relatively low frequencies in peripheral blood. The disease-linked clones were reported as significantly enriched in matched synovial fluid samples from ankylosing spondylitis patients. Some motif variants were previously reported in synovial fluid and blood of reactive arthritis patients, suggesting common disease-initiation mechanisms. A TCR beta motif of about eight highly homologous amino acid variants appeared characteristic of blood from ankylosing spondylitis patients.

For each ankylosing spondylitis patient, the synovial fluid sample was matched to a blood sample from that same patient. What was sequenced was synovial fluid, either unsorted or a sorted T cell fraction (not recorded which). The V gene is TRBV3-1 and the J gene is TRBJ2-7; TRBD2 aligns with 10 central bases. The sequence derives from a male donor with ankylosing spondylitis. The DNA reads as follows: TGTGCCAGCAGCCAAGTGTCTAGCGGGAGAACCTACGAGCAGTACTTC. This is translated as CASSQVSSGRTYEQYF.